This TCR beta chain was found in a study of blood T cell repertoires in COVID-19. The germline V gene encodes CDR1 MNHEY and CDR2 SVGAGI. The V and J ends lost 6 bases and 2 bases respectively, with 10 bases between them. The CDR3 has 13 residues. TCRdb's copy holds only in-frame clones and misses some; the assay was immunoSEQ multiplex PCR. The sample comprises tens of thousands of clones, roughly four fifths of which are singletons, and 20% to 25% rests with the top ten. This clone was found a few times. The sample consisted of peripheral blood. The V gene is TRBV6-5, the J gene TRBJ1-2; D not resolved. The TCR originated in a human donor in a cohort sampled during active COVID-19. The CDR3 reads CASRRAINYGYTF. The CDR3 nucleotides read TGTGCCAGCAGGCGGGCCATAAACTATGGCTACACCTTC.